The clone carrying this T cell receptor beta chain was detected many times. One entry per CDR3 protein, called by TCRdb with MiXCR from the PCR reads. Of some 19,000 distinct CDR3 sequences listed, around 39% are singletons. This sample was included in a study of tumor-infiltrating lymphocytes in oesophageal squamous cell carcinoma. The CDR3 consists of 16 residues. Germline CDR1 is SEHNR and CDR2 is FQNEAQ (reference sequence). The V gene is TRBV7-9, the J gene TRBJ2-1, with 8 positions matching TRBD1. The DNA end is a closer match to TRBJ2-7, so the J assignment may be wrong. This TCR derives from a male donor with esophageal squamous cell carcinoma. Sequenced: esophageal tumor tissue. Here the CDR3 reads CASSSRQGSSYNEQYF. DNA of the CDR3: TGTGCCAGCAGCTCCCGACAGGGGAGTTCCTACAATGAGCAGTACTTC.